The TCR beta chain described here comes from a study of blood T cell repertoires in COVID-19. V was trimmed by 3 bases and J by 5 bases, leaving 14 bases between them. This CDR3 has 15 amino acids. Germline V gene lookup returns CDR1 KGHSH and CDR2 LQKENI. The method was immunoSEQ multiplex PCR; TCRdb's version includes in-frame clones alone and lacks a portion of them. The profile shows tens of thousands of clones, 88% of them singletons. This clonotype was sampled from an elderly woman with acute or convalescent COVID-19. The sequenced sample was peripheral blood. The gene calls are TRBV18 and TRBJ2-1, with TRBD2 as a possible D gene (7 bases). The chain's CDR3 is CASSPVGGGDNEQFF. CDR3 DNA: TGTGCCAGCTCACCGGTAGGGGGAGGGGACAATGAGCAGTTCTTC.